The next 22 T cell receptor beta chains were all read from a single sample in a study of CD8 T cells in ankylosing spondylitis. TCRdb redid the calling of the 5' RACE reads with MiXCR, one entry per CDR3 protein. This table has around 130,000 distinct CDR3 sequences, approximately 15% appearing once. What was sequenced was blood, either unsorted or a sorted T cell fraction (not recorded which). The receptors here all came from a female donor with ankylosing spondylitis or in good health (not recorded which).

Remarks on this clonotype: Given a much more abundant clone one base away, this may be a read error. The rearrangement links TRBV4-2 to TRBJ2-1; D may be TRBD2 (6 bases). The CDR3 totals 15 residues. Trimming cost V 1 base and J 2 bases, with 9 bases left between them. Germline loops: CDR1 LGHNA, CDR2 YNFKEQ. CDR3 protein: CASSQAGETYNEQFF. CDR3 DNA: TGTGCCAGCAGCCAAGCGGGGGAAACCTACAATGAGCAGTTCTTC.

This clonotype has at least ten counts. CDR3 sequence reads: CASRPDREQRELFF. The CDR3 DNA sequence: TGTGCCAGCAGGCCGGACAGGGAGCAGCGGGAGCTGTTTTTT. This rearrangement joins TRBV12-3 or TRBV12-4 to TRBJ2-2; 8 bases are shared with TRBD1. This CDR3 is built from 14 residues. V lost 6 bases to trimming and J lost 9 bases; unmatched junction nucleotides: 9.

This clonotype appeared a few times. The chain employs TRBV7-9 and TRBJ2-7, with a possible D match to TRBD1 (6 bases). Trimming stripped 2 bases from V and 4 bases from J, with 18 bases between. From germline, CDR1 is SEHNR and CDR2 FQNEAQ (reference sequence). This CDR3 comprises 16 residues. In DNA, the CDR3 is TGTGCCAGCAGCTTACGGGGACACCTCTCTCCTTACGAGCAGTACTTC. Translating it yields CASSLRGHLSPYEQYF.

The sample holds a few counts of this clonotype. V usage is TRBV7-6 and J usage is TRBJ2-3, with TRBD1 identical over 8 bases. CDR1 is SGHVS, CDR2 FNYEAQ, per germline. The CDR3 spans 15 residues. V was pared by 6 bases and J by 2 bases, with 7 bases of the junction left unmatched. This chain's CDR3 is CASSPTGGYTDTQYF. CDR3 nucleotide sequence: TGTGCCAGCAGTCCAACAGGGGGATACACAGATACGCAGTATTTT.

This clonotype was picked up a small number of times. The rearrangement joins TRBV7-3 to TRBJ2-5; perhaps TRBD1 as D (5 bases). Between the trimmed V and J ends, which lost 4 bases and 3 bases, there was a span of 9 bases. The length of the CDR3 is 13 residues. CDR1 and CDR2 (germline): SGHTA, FQGTGA. The CDR3 here is CASSSRVEETQYF. In nucleotides, the CDR3 is TGTGCCAGCAGCTCCAGGGTGGAAGAGACCCAGTACTTC.

Remarks on this clonotype: A much larger clone sits a single nucleotide away, making a read error possible. The J gene is TRBJ2-5, the V gene TRBV20-1, with D maybe TRBD2 (6 bases). Germline CDR1 is DFQATT and CDR2 is SNEGSKA (reference sequence). The CDR3 loop spans 11 amino acids. Trimming took off 6 bases at V and 7 bases at J, with 12 bases between the two ends. The CDR3 DNA follows: TGCAGTGCCCTGGGGGGATCGACCCAGTACTTC. Its protein product is CSALGGSTQYF.

Turning to this clonotype: An end of the junction differs from the germline gene, which may be a read error. This chain joins TRBV5-6 and TRBJ2-4, with D perhaps TRBD2 (6 bases). From germline, CDR1 is SGHDT and CDR2 YYEEEE. This CDR3 comprises 17 residues. Here the CDR3 reads CAGSLEGAGSAKNIQYF. The CDR3 region has the DNA TGTGCCGGCAGCTTGGAGGGTGCGGGCAGTGCCAAAAACATTCAGTACTTC.

The chain has TRBV12-3 or TRBV12-4 and TRBJ2-7; D remains ambiguous. This CDR3 comprises 12 residues. Trimming removed 1 base from V and 5 bases from J, with 6 bases in between. The CDR3 bases are TGTGCCAGCAGTTTAGTTCCTCACGAGCAGTACTTC. It codes for CASSLVPHEQYF.

This clonotype has ten or more counts. The chain recombines TRBV20-1 with TRBJ2-1; tentative D call: TRBD2 (5 bases). In germline, CDR1 is DFQATT, CDR2 SNEGSKA (reference sequence). The CDR3 consists of 13 residues. The V end was cut by 5 bases, the J end by 8 bases, with 16 bases between. The CDR3: CSAQVLGRDEQFF. The CDR3 DNA sequence: TGCAGTGCTCAAGTACTAGGACGGGATGAGCAGTTCTTC.

This clonotype has only a few counts. CDR3 nucleotide sequence: TGTGCCTGGAGTCCAGGGCTAGCCAAAAACATTCAGTACTTC. The encoded protein is CAWSPGLAKNIQYF. The V and J genes are TRBV30 and TRBJ2-4; tentative D call: TRBD1 (5 bases). This CDR3 is 14 amino acids long. Trimming took off 2 bases at V and 0 bases at J, with 8 bases between the two ends. CDR1 is GTSNPN and CDR2 is SVGIG in the germline V gene (reference sequence).

In its sample, this clonotype was seen many times. The chain carries TRBV20-1 and TRBJ2-3, with D hard to call. This CDR3 has 12 residues. CDR1 is DFQATT, CDR2 SNEGSKA, per germline (reference sequence). V was cut by 3 bases and J by 5 bases, with 9 bases left in between. CDR3 nucleotide sequence: TGCAGTGCTAGGCAGGATAAAGATACGCAGTATTTT. Amino acids: CSARQDKDTQYF.

The chain carries TRBV6-4 and TRBJ2-3; no clear D gene. From germline, CDR1 is MRHNA and CDR2 SNTAGT. The CDR3 spans 13 residues. Deletions cut 0 bases from V and 4 bases from J, with 5 bases between. For the CDR3, the DNA is TGTGCCAGCAGTGACTCTGGATCAGATACGCAGTATTTT. The encoded protein is CASSDSGSDTQYF.

This clonotype was counted ten times or more. The chain recombines TRBV5-6 with TRBJ2-3, with 8 bases that match TRBD1. V shed 4 bases, J shed 0 bases, and the junction held 4 bases outside the gene matches. The CDR3 has 15 amino acids. CDR1 and CDR2 (germline): SGHDT, YYEEEE. CDR3 coding DNA: TGTGCCAGCAGCGCGGGACAGGTTAGCACAGATACGCAGTATTTT. Amino acids: CASSAGQVSTDTQYF.

This clonotype was seen at least ten times. V gene TRBV7-8 combines with J gene TRBJ2-2; tentatively, D is TRBD1 or TRBD2 (5 bases each). The CDR3 runs to 17 residues. With 5 bases removed from V and 6 bases from J, the gap between germline ends came to 22 bases. The germline V gene has CDR1 SGHVS and CDR2 FQNEAQ. The CDR3 bases are TGTGCCAGCAGCCCCTCACGGTCGGGGCGGCAATCCGGGGAGCTGTTTTTT. Its protein is CASSPSRSGRQSGELFF.

The chain employs TRBV12-3 or TRBV12-4 and TRBJ1-5; perhaps TRBD1 as D (6 bases). This CDR3 is built from 12 residues. The V end lost 2 bases, the J end lost 9 bases, and 8 bases lay between the germline ends. CDR3 in DNA: TGTGCCAGCAGTTTATGGGGGCGGCCCCAGCATTTT. This translates into CASSLWGRPQHF.

In this sample, this clonotype turned up many times. The chain employs TRBV20-1 and TRBJ2-5; TRBD2 might be the D (5 bases). CDR1 is DFQATT and CDR2 is SNEGSKA in the germline V gene (reference sequence). The V gene lost 3 bases and the J gene lost 4 bases, with 18 bases spanning the gap. This CDR3 is 15 amino acids long. The CDR3 sequence: CSASTRASRGETQYF. The CDR3 nucleotides read TGCAGTGCTAGTACGCGGGCATCGCGTGGAGAGACCCAGTACTTC.

This clonotype was counted ten times or more. The chain combines TRBV29-1 with TRBJ2-3, with 9 positions matching TRBD2. Germline V gene lookup returns CDR1 SQVTM and CDR2 ANQGSEA. The trim removed 6 bases at V and 6 bases at J, leaving 4 bases unmatched. The CDR3 extends over 12 amino acids. The CDR3 reads CSVGTSRDTQYF. CDR3 coding DNA: TGCAGCGTGGGGACTAGCAGGGATACGCAGTATTTT.

This clonotype appeared many times. V is TRBV28 and J is TRBJ1-1, with 8 nucleotides matching TRBD1. Germline values: CDR1 MDHEN, CDR2 SYDVKM. The CDR3 is 16 residues long. J gave up 3 bases and V 5 bases, and 11 bases lay outside the gene matches. The CDR3 spells CASSHDRGTGDTEAFF. In nucleotides, the CDR3 is TGTGCCAGCAGTCATGACAGGGGTACGGGGGACACTGAAGCTTTCTTT.

The chain links TRBV6-5 to TRBJ2-2, with TRBD1 matching 10 bases. The CDR3 consists of 15 residues. Trimming took 2 bases from V and 4 from J; bases not matched to a gene: 1. Germline V CDR1 and CDR2: MNHEY, SVGAGI. DNA of the CDR3: TGTGCCAGCAGTTACCGGGACAGGGGCACCGGGGAGCTGTTTTTT. This encodes CASSYRDRGTGELFF.

This clonotype was recorded at least ten times. J is TRBJ2-7 and V is TRBV20-1, with 9 bases aligning to TRBD2. The CDR3 spans 14 residues. Germline CDR1 reads DFQATT; CDR2 reads SNEGSKA (reference sequence). J was trimmed by 3 bases and V by 0 bases; bases with no gene match: 3. The CDR3 DNA reads as TGCAGTGCTAGAGATCTAGCGGGGAGCTACGAGCAGTACTTC. Encoded protein: CSARDLAGSYEQYF.

The V and J genes are TRBV11-2 and TRBJ2-2; 7 bases agree with TRBD2. The germline V gene has CDR1 SGHAT and CDR2 FQNNGV. The CDR3 totals 16 residues. With 2 bases clipped from V and 2 bases from J, the junction kept 5 bases outside the gene matches. The CDR3 bases are TGTGCCAGCAGCTTAACACTAGCGAGAAACACCGGGGAGCTGTTTTTT. It yields the protein CASSLTLARNTGELFF.

As concerns this clonotype: Sequence at one end of the junction differs from germline and may be a read error. This chain connects TRBV4-2 to TRBJ1-2; the D gene is possibly TRBD1 (6 bases). Germline CDR1 and CDR2: LGHNA and YNFKEQ. The CDR3 loop spans 13 amino acids. The CDR3, as DNA: TGTGCCATCAGCCCGGGACAAGTGAATGGCTACACCTTC. Its protein product is CAISPGQVNGYTF.